These 18 T cell receptor beta chains originate from one sample sequenced in a study of blood T cells in healthy people across ages. Next came a second PCR, run for about 7 to 12 cycles, which used a sample-barcoded 5' primer along with a J-beta primer mix. TCRdb redid the calling of the 5' RACE reads with MiXCR, one entry per CDR3 protein. In the table there are around 1,100,000 distinct CDR3 sequences, approximately 38% of which are singletons. The sequencing input was blood. All receptors come from a man aged 18 to 30 in good health.

As for this clonotype: A read error is possible here, since a much larger clone lies one base away. The chain couples TRBV4-3 to TRBJ1-2; 10 bases match TRBD1. This CDR3 comprises 17 residues. Germline assignment: CDR1 LGHNA and CDR2 YSLEER. Here the CDR3 DNA reads TGCGCCAGCGGCCAGGGACAGGGGCCATCTGTAAACTATGGCTACACCTTC. Translating it yields CASGQGQGPSVNYGYTF.

The rearrangement joins TRBV10-3 to TRBJ1-5; 8 nucleotides match TRBD1. V gave up 2 bases and J gave up 6 bases; unmatched junction bases: 6. In germline, CDR1 is ENHRY, CDR2 SYGVKD. CDR3 length equals 15 residues. The CDR3 is CAISENPGGGQPQHF. The CDR3 region has the DNA TGTGCCATCAGTGAGAATCCAGGGGGCGGTCAGCCCCAGCATTTT.

The V and J genes are TRBV29-1 and TRBJ2-3; D remains unclear. CDR3 length equals 8 residues. The germline V and J ends were trimmed by 4 bases and 14 bases, with 7 bases remaining between them. Germline loops: CDR1 SQVTM, CDR2 ANQGSEA. The CDR3 spells CSVANLYF. In DNA, the CDR3 is TGCAGCGTTGCTAATTTGTATTTT.

The genes are TRBV7-9 and TRBJ2-7, with D tentatively TRBD2 (5 bases). This CDR3 is built from 16 residues. The ends were cut back, 4 bases at V and 3 bases at J, with 19 bases in the middle. Germline V CDR1 and CDR2: SEHNR, FQNEAQ (reference sequence). CDR3: CASSSVSLRGGYEQYF. CDR3 nucleotides: TGTGCCAGCAGCTCTGTCTCCCTCCGGGGTGGCTACGAGCAGTACTTC.

The chain recombines TRBV14 with TRBJ2-1; the D gene is possibly TRBD2 (5 bases). CDR3 size: 17 residues. V lost 4 bases, J lost 0 bases, and 16 bases lay in between. CDR1 is SGHDN, CDR2 FVKESK, per germline. The CDR3 spells CASSLSLATSSYNEQFF. The DNA for the CDR3 is TGTGCCAGCAGCCTAAGCCTAGCTACCAGCTCCTACAATGAGCAGTTCTTC.

The V and J genes are TRBV4-3 and TRBJ1-3; no reliable D call. The CDR3 contains 13 residues. V lost 1 base, J lost 8 bases, and 9 bases lay in between. Germline CDR1 is LGHNA and CDR2 is YSLEER. The CDR3: CASSQALVDTIYF. DNA for the CDR3: TGCGCCAGCAGCCAAGCCCTGGTGGACACCATATATTTT.

The CDR3 loop is CASSSVAASSYNSPLHF. CDR3 in DNA: TGTGCCAGCAGCTCTGTAGCGGCAAGCTCCTATAATTCACCCCTCCACTTT. This rearrangement joins TRBV7-9 to TRBJ1-6; no definite D call. V shed 4 bases and J shed 0 bases, with 13 bases lying between them. The CDR3 loop spans 17 amino acids. In germline, CDR1 is SEHNR, CDR2 FQNEAQ (reference sequence).

This chain uses TRBV20-1 with TRBJ2-7; D perhaps matches TRBD1 (5 bases). This CDR3 has 14 residues. V shed 0 bases and J shed 2 bases, with 11 bases lying between them. Germline lookup yields CDR1 DFQATT and CDR2 SNEGSKA (reference sequence). CDR3 protein: CSARDEGVAYEQYF. In DNA form, the CDR3 reads TGCAGTGCTAGAGATGAAGGGGTGGCCTACGAGCAGTACTTC.

The rearrangement uses TRBV28 and TRBJ1-4, with 8 bases aligning to TRBD1. Trimming at V came to 2 bases and at J to 3 bases, leaving 5 bases not matched to a gene. The CDR3 loop spans 16 amino acids. Germline V gene lookup returns CDR1 MDHEN and CDR2 SYDVKM. The DNA of the CDR3 is TGTGCCAGCAGTTTAGACAGGGGATCAGCTAATGAAAAACTGTTTTTT. Amino acids: CASSLDRGSANEKLFF.

A note on this clonotype: A read error may account for a junction end that differs from germline. V usage is TRBV7-9 and J usage is TRBJ1-6; D gene uncertain. Germline CDR1 reads SEHNR; CDR2 reads FQNEAQ (reference sequence). There are 14 residues in the CDR3. In DNA form, the CDR3 reads TGTGCCAGCAGCTTAAGGCAGAATAATTCACCCCCCCACTTT. It codes for CASSLRQNNSPPHF.

This clonotype has more than one count but fewer than ten. The V call is TRBV6-2 or TRBV6-3, the J call TRBJ2-3; 11 bases fit TRBD1. The CDR3 covers 16 residues. Unmatched junction bases numbered 4, after V lost 0 bases and J lost 5 bases. The germline V gene has CDR1 MNHEY and CDR2 SVGEGT. CDR3 sequence (DNA): TGTGCCAGCAGTTACTCAAGGACAGGGGGCGAAGATACGCAGTATTTT. This translates into CASSYSRTGGEDTQYF.

The chain joins TRBV28 to TRBJ1-5; no firm D call. This CDR3 has 12 residues. V shed 5 bases and J shed 9 bases, with 11 bases lying between them. Germline V gives CDR1 MDHEN, CDR2 SYDVKM. DNA of the CDR3: TGTGCCAGCAGTCCCCGGGTGTTGCCCCAGCATTTT. This encodes CASSPRVLPQHF. Full variable domain (outside the CDR3, taken from reference TRBV28 and TRBJ1-5): DVKVTQSSRYLVKRTGEKVFLECVQDMDHENMFWYRQDPGLGLRLIYFSYDVKMKEKGDIPEGYSVSREKKERFSLILESASTNQTSMYLCASSPRVLPQHFGDGTRLSIL.

The chain links TRBV6-6 to TRBJ1-2; 8 nucleotides agree with TRBD1. The germline V gene has CDR1 MNHNY and CDR2 SVGAGI (reference sequence). The CDR3 is made up of 12 amino acids. V trimming: 10 bases; J trimming: 8 bases; junction bases outside the gene matches: 9. CDR3 bases: TGTGCCACCGACAGGGGTGAGGAAGGCTACACCTTC. As protein: CATDRGEEGYTF.

This clonotype has a handful of counts. The V gene is TRBV5-1, the J gene TRBJ1-2, with D uncertain. CDR3 length: 15 amino acids. Germline CDR1 reads SGHRS; CDR2 reads YFSETQ. Trimming removed 4 bases from V and 3 bases from J, with 16 bases in between. The CDR3 DNA follows: TGCGCCAGCAGCGCCCAGGATCTGAGGGACTATGGCTACACCTTC. Translating it yields CASSAQDLRDYGYTF.

There are a few counts of this clonotype. The genes are TRBV20-1 and TRBJ2-6; the D is unclear. CDR3 length: 15 residues. Germline CDR1 DFQATT, CDR2 SNEGSKA (reference sequence). The ends were cut back, 0 bases at V and 0 bases at J, with 6 bases in the middle. The CDR3: CSARDPSSGANVLTF. CDR3 in DNA: TGCAGTGCTAGAGATCCCAGCTCTGGGGCCAACGTCCTGACTTTC.

The rearrangement links TRBV28 to TRBJ2-1, with D perhaps TRBD1 or TRBD2 (6 bases each). The CDR3 length is 18 residues. Between the trimmed V and J ends, which lost 6 bases and 0 bases, there was a span of 21 bases. Germline CDR1 reads MDHEN; CDR2 reads SYDVKM. CDR3 amino acids: CASSPGALRSSSYNEQFF. CDR3 nucleotides: TGTGCCAGCAGCCCGGGGGCACTCAGATCGAGCTCCTACAATGAGCAGTTCTTC.

With regard to this clonotype: A much larger clone lies a single base off, so this may be a read error. The chain is built from TRBV20-1 and TRBJ1-2; D unresolved. Germline V gene data show CDR1 as DFQATT and CDR2 as SNEGSKA (reference sequence). This CDR3 spans 11 amino acids. V shed 3 bases and J shed 4 bases, with 6 bases lying between them. This CDR3 is CSASGSYGYTF. The CDR3 coding sequence is TGCAGTGCTAGTGGCAGCTATGGCTACACCTTC.

The chain combines TRBV21-1 with TRBJ2-4; the D segment call TRBD2 is taken from the table without a DNA check. The J call may be mistaken, given a closer DNA end match to TRBJ2-5. TRBV21-1 is assigned pseudogene status. The CDR3 is 18 residues long. The CDR3 protein is CASSKPGGAGDFKETQYF. CDR3 nucleotide sequence: TGTGCCAGCAGCAAACCGGGGGGAGCGGGGGATTTTAAGGAGACCCAGTACTTC.